This T cell receptor (beta chain) was captured in a study of technical replicates of blood from several donors. The CDR3 loop spans 11 amino acids. Germline CDR1 MNHEY, CDR2 SVGAGI. Of note for this clone: The junction shows a germline mismatch at one end, possibly a read error.

Only in-frame clones appear in the TCRdb table, and some are missing; sequencing was by immunoSEQ multiplex PCR. The sample comprises over 90,000 clones, around 96% of which are singletons, and more than 0.3% rests with the top ten. This chain connects TRBV6-5 to TRBJ2-7, with D unclear. Sequenced input: T cells isolated from PBMCs. The sequence came from a human donor in good health. The CDR3 nucleotides are TGTGCCAACAGTTACTCCCTCGAGCAGTACTTC. This encodes CANSYSLEQYF.